The rows below give T cell receptor beta chains drawn from one sample of a study of T cell responses to AZD1222 COVID-19 vaccine. The protocol was immunoSEQ multiplex PCR, while the TCRdb copy is restricted to in-frame clones and leaves out a portion. Of approximately 97,000 clones in the sample, less than 90% are singletons; the top ten hold around 15%. The sample was peripheral blood, taken on day 0 of AZD1222 vaccination. The source is an adult in good health. Each CDR3 is given with its conserved first and last residue. D genes are given only for firm matches. Expanded clones get a size class; other rows say once, few or many, or leave the size out.

>TRBJ1-6|TRBV27|-|once
TGTGCCAGCAGTTTTGGGGGTGGAAGTTCACCCCTCCACTTT
CASSFGGGSSPLHF
>TRBJ1-4|TRBV18|-|-
TGTGCCAGCTCACCCGGACAGCCTTCTGCAACTAATGAAAAACTGTTTTTT
CASSPGQPSATNEKLFF
>TRBJ2-5|TRBV7-9|-|-
TGTGCCAGCAGCTCGAAGGAGACCCAGTACTTC
CASSSKETQYF
>TRBJ1-1|TRBV12-5|-|-
TGTGCTAGTGGTTTAGGAGGTTCCCCTGAAGCTTTCTTT
CASGLGGSPEAFF
>TRBJ2-1|TRBV6-2/TRBV6-3|TRBD2|-
TGTGCCAGCAGTTCTCGACTAGCAACAGTAGATGAGCAGTTCTTC
CASSSRLATVDEQFF
>TRBJ2-3|TRBV18|-|-
TGTGCCAGCTCACCAGACCCCACAGATACGCAGTATTTT
CASSPDPTDTQYF
>TRBJ1-1|TRBV5-5|-|-
TGTGCCAGCAGCTTCGGGGGGGTATGGAACACTGAAGCTTTCTTT
CASSFGGVWNTEAFF
>TRBJ1-2|TRBV5-1|TRBD1|few
TGCGCCAGCAGCGCAGCGACAGGGAAGTCCTATGGCTACACCTTC
CASSAATGKSYGYTF
>TRBJ2-7|TRBV5-1|TRBD2|once
TGCGCCAGCAGCTTTGCTAGCGGGTCAATATACGAGCAGTACTTC
CASSFASGSIYEQYF
>TRBJ1-2|TRBV11-3|-|-
TGTGCCAGCAGCTTAGTATCGGGGGAAGTGTATAACTATGGCTACACCTTC
CASSLVSGEVYNYGYTF
>TRBJ2-2|TRBV7-9|TRBD2|-
TGTGCCAGCAGCCACGGACTAGCCGCGAACACCGGGGAGCTGTTTTTT
CASSHGLAANTGELFF
>TRBJ1-4|TRBV6-5|-|-
TGTGCCAGCAGTTACGGGGCCCGCTCCGGTGAAAAACTGTTTTTT
CASSYGARSGEKLFF
>TRBJ2-5|TRBV7-3|-|-
TGTGCCAGCAGCTTAACGAAAGTGGAGACCCAGTACTTC
CASSLTKVETQYF
>TRBJ1-2|TRBV13|TRBD1|once
TGTGCCAGCAGCCCAAAGACAGGGGGCGTTTTTGGCTACACCTTC
CASSPKTGGVFGYTF
>TRBJ2-2|TRBV4-1|TRBD1|-
TGCGCCAGCAGCCAAGAGGGTTACAGGGGCTTGAACACCGGGGAGCTGTTTTTT
CASSQEGYRGLNTGELFF
>TRBJ2-5|TRBV23-1|-|-
TGCGCCAGCAGTCACATGGCTGGCGGGCTCCATCCGCCGGAGACCCAGTACTTC
CASSHMAGGLHPPETQYF
>TRBJ2-3|TRBV7-9|TRBD1|-
TGTGCCAGCGGACAGGGGAGTGATACGCAGTATTTT
CASGQGSDTQYF
>TRBJ1-6|TRBV4-2|TRBD1|few
TGTGCCAGCAGCCAAGGTGGGGGGACAGGGTCCTATAATTCACCCCTCCACTTT
CASSQGGGTGSYNSPLHF
>TRBJ2-6|TRBV19|-|-
TGTGCCAGTAGTACCTTTCGGCGAACCACTGGGGCCAACGTCCTGACTTTC
CASSTFRRTTGANVLTF
>TRBJ2-2|TRBV10-1|TRBD2|few
TGCGCCAGCAGTGAGGAGCACAAACCGGGACTAGCGGGAGGGCCTCGGACCGGGGAGCTGTTTTTT
CASSEEHKPGLAGGPRTGELFF
>TRBJ2-1|TRBV19|TRBD1|-
TGTGCCAGTAGTAGACAGGGGGCTTCCAGCTCCTACAATGAGCAGTTCTTC
CASSRQGASSSYNEQFF
>TRBJ2-5|TRBV29-1|TRBD2|-
TGCAGCGTTGAACTAGCGGGGACCCAAGAGACCCAGTACTTC
CSVELAGTQETQYF
>TRBJ1-1|TRBV20-1|-|-
TGCAGTGCGCTTGAGAACACTGAAGCTTTCTTT
CSALENTEAFF
>TRBJ2-3|TRBV7-9|-|-
TGTGCCAGCAGCCCCGAGAGGCCCCTAGTGGGCACAGATACGCAGTATTTT
CASSPERPLVGTDTQYF
>TRBJ1-5|TRBV7-2|TRBD1|-
TGTGCCAGCAGCCCACAATACCGGGACAGAGTCTTCAATCAGCCCCAGCATTTT
CASSPQYRDRVFNQPQHF
>TRBJ1-5|TRBV24-1|TRBD1|once
TGTGCCACCAGCAGGGGGAATCAGCCCCAGCATTTT
CATSRGNQPQHF
>TRBJ1-1|TRBV4-3|-|-
TGCGCCAGCAGCCAAAGTATGGCCCTCAACACTGAAGCTTTCTTT
CASSQSMALNTEAFF
>TRBJ2-1|TRBV9|TRBD2|-
TGTGCCAGCAGCGTAGACCTAGCGGGAGGGCGCGAGCAGTTCTTC
CASSVDLAGGREQFF
>TRBJ1-6|TRBV30|TRBD1|-
TGTGCCTGGAGTACAAGGACAGGAAACGCACCCCTCCACTTT
CAWSTRTGNAPLHF
>TRBJ2-2|TRBV4-1|-|-
TGCGCCAGCAGCCCCTGGGCAGGGGATTACACCGGGGAGCTGTTTTTT
CASSPWAGDYTGELFF
>TRBJ1-1|TRBV30|TRBD1|-
TGTGCCTGGAACAGGGGTAGGGAAGCTTTCTTT
CAWNRGREAFF
>TRBJ2-1|TRBV4-1|-|-
TGCGCCAGCAGCCAAGAGACGGCAGGCTACAATGAGCAGTTCTTC
CASSQETAGYNEQFF
>TRBJ2-1|TRBV25-1|-|once
TGTGCCAGCAGTTCCGGGACATCGCCTTCAAATGAGCAGTTCTTC
CASSSGTSPSNEQFF
>TRBJ2-1|TRBV6-2/TRBV6-3|-|-
TGTGCCAGCAGTTACCCCTCCTCCTACAATGAGCAGTTCTTC
CASSYPSSYNEQFF
>TRBJ1-5|TRBV5-1|-|-
TGCGCCAGCAGCGATGGGGGTCAGCCCCAGCATTTT
CASSDGGQPQHF
>TRBJ2-1|TRBV24-1|-|-
TGTGCCACCAGTGATCCCCGGAAGTGGAATGAGCAGTTCTTC
CATSDPRKWNEQFF
>TRBJ2-2|TRBV2|-|-
TGTGCCAGCAGACCGGGACACTTGGCCGGGGAGCTGTTTTTT
CASRPGHLAGELFF